Detailed here is one TCR beta chain. Its antigen remains unidentified. There are no base qualities to consult, and no much larger clone falls within one base. Each collaborating institution followed its own protocols to collect whole blood in K2EDTA tubes. For TCRbeta analysis, collaborator samples were shipped as frozen whole blood, as isolated PBMCs, or as DNA extracted from either sample type. This entry comes from a study of blood T cell repertoires in COVID-19 (TCRdb year 2020). About the investigation overall: Samples from collaborators originated in the United States, Italy and Spain and spanned both the acute and convalescent phases of COVID-19. Nearly every sample came with metadata listing a de-identified subject ID, COVID-19 status, age in years and sex. The repertoires were released in a freely available public database intended as a resource for research on the immune response to SARS-CoV-2. The prospective study material was composed of cDNA or gDNA derived from T cells, B-cell-depleted T cells, or PBMCs. Where available, HLA class I and class II types were taken from metadata supplied by the sample provider and were not determined by assay-based typing. Subjects who had been exposed to COVID-19, were actively infected with it, or had recovered from it provided the deeply sampled blood TCRbeta repertoires that made up the dataset. Samples came from the ongoing ImmuneRACE study (first 160 participants) plus 1,254 subjects from 6 global collaborators.

At the junction V is shortened by 2 bases and J by 2 bases; bases outside the gene matches: 3. Taken from cysteine to phenylalanine, the CDR3 has 14 residues. Just the 42-base CDR3 DNA is kept, in frame starting at base 1. CDR1 and CDR2 are drawn from the germline V gene: SGHDT, YYEEEE. General study outcomes and caveats: Clinical and demographic metadata were provided uncurated, with the amount varying by source and participant.

TCRbeta CDR3 regions were amplified from genomic DNA by means of the immunoSEQ Assay, a bias-controlled multiplex PCR. In the source study's methods: Within the assay, amplification of reference gene primers was used to estimate how many nucleated cells each sample contained. To quantify the absolute abundance of each unique TCRbeta CDR3 rearrangement, sequence reads were collapsed and filtered. For each sample, productive Simpson clonality was calculated by taking the square root of Simpson's diversity index across productive rearrangements. Not all clones reach the TCRdb copy of this immuneACCESS table, which keeps in-frame sequences only. Checked studies attribute under half of the gap to unresolved V genes and leave the rest unexplained. That table supplies the V and J calls and clone size; D and trimming were determined from the DNA. The sample table holds under 95,000 clones, of which about 80% were seen once. Of the sample, around 10% falls within the top ten clones.

The sample comprised peripheral blood. This sequence originates from a man aged 50 to 60 with acute or convalescent COVID-19. The chain was built from TRBV5-6 and TRBJ1-2; 7 nucleotides in the junction match TRBD1. The CDR3 here reads CASSFRQGNYGYTF. The nucleotides are TGTGCCAGCAGCTTCCGACAGGGAAACTATGGCTACACCTTC.